The 2 T cell receptor beta chains in this list originate from one sample, sequenced in a study of CD8 T cells in ankylosing spondylitis. TCRdb used MiXCR to reprocess the 5' RACE reads, holding one entry per CDR3 protein. The sample shows 200,000 to 250,000 distinct CDR3 sequences, approximately 8.4% of them seen only once. Input material: blood, either unsorted or a sorted T cell fraction (not recorded which). The source is a female donor with ankylosing spondylitis or in good health (not recorded which).

In its sample, this clonotype was seen many times. The chain carries TRBV4-3 and TRBJ1-4, with D hard to call. Germline CDR1 is LGHNA and CDR2 is YSLEER. V was trimmed by 9 bases and J by 5 bases, leaving 16 bases between them. The length of the CDR3 is 14 residues. The CDR3 region has the DNA TGCGCCAGTAGGAGAGACACATGGAATGAAAAACTGTTTTTT. Translation gives CASRRDTWNEKLFF.

This clonotype was counted only a few times. The chain combines TRBV12-3 or TRBV12-4 with TRBJ2-7, with TRBD2 identical over 10 bases. The CDR3 consists of 16 residues. With V trimmed by 1 base and J by 6 bases, 9 bases remained unmatched. The CDR3 sequence is CASSLVASGSGGEQYF. Here the CDR3 DNA reads TGTGCCAGCAGTTTAGTCGCTAGCGGGAGTGGCGGCGAGCAGTACTTC.